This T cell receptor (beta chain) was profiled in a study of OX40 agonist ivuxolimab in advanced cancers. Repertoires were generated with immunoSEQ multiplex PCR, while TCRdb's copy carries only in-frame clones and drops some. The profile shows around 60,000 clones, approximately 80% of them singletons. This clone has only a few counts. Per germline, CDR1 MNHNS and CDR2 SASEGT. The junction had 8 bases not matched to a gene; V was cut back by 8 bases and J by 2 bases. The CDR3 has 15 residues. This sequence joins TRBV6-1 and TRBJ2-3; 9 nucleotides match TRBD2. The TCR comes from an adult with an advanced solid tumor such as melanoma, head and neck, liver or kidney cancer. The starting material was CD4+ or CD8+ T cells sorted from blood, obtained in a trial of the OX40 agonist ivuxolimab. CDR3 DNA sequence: TGTGCCAGCCGTATGGGCGGGAGGGCCACAGATACGCAGTATTTT. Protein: CASRMGGRATDTQYF.